The rows below give T cell receptor beta chains drawn from one sample of a study of CXCR3-negative and CXCR3-positive naive CD8 T cells. TCRdb reprocessed the 5' RACE reads; each CDR3 protein has one entry and no DNA is given. The sample totals tens of thousands of distinct CDR3 sequences. The material sequenced was memory CD8+ T cells from blood. These receptors all come from a human donor in good health. Some clones in this sample may be carry-over from other donors' samples. Each CDR3 is given with its conserved first and last residue.

15,TRBV28,TRBJ2-7,CASSFDAGFVYEQYF
16,TRBV27,TRBJ2-4,CASSPGLAGGGNIQYF
15,TRBV12-3/TRBV12-4,TRBJ2-7,CASSFEALAGYEQYF
13,TRBV7-9,TRBJ2-1,CASSQPSGNEQFF
15,TRBV25-1,TRBJ2-3,CASSENRVGTDTQYF
14,TRBV28,TRBJ2-7,CASSQTGLDYEQYF
12,TRBV29-1,TRBJ2-4,CSVEGKGNIQYF
11,TRBV20-1,TRBJ2-7,CSAMSDYEQYF
14,TRBV7-9,TRBJ2-7,CASTPPTSSYEQYF
15,TRBV28,TRBJ2-7,CASSFPGTGAYEQYF
15,TRBV20-1,TRBJ2-5,CSAFKGTGGQETQYF
16,TRBV7-3,TRBJ2-1,CASSSDRDEEDNEQFF
14,TRBV4-1,TRBJ2-1,CASSQRHLATEQFF
12,TRBV29-1,TRBJ2-1,CSGRGGYNEQFF
12,TRBV29-1,TRBJ2-5,CSVVRGLETQYF
13,TRBV29-1,TRBJ2-7,CSVGQGIMYEQYF
14,TRBV15,TRBJ1-6,CATSRDGANSPLHF
12,TRBV20-1,TRBJ2-7,CSVPTGGSGQYF
15,TRBV20-1,TRBJ2-3,CSADGTGAWGDTQYF
15,TRBV4-2,TRBJ1-3,CASSQGRDGGNTIYF
13,TRBV20-1,TRBJ2-7,CSAASGSNKEQYF
15,TRBV7-7,TRBJ2-3,CASSQGWLASDTQYF
12,TRBV4-1,TRBJ2-1,CASSQVASEQFF
15,TRBV12-3/TRBV12-4,TRBJ2-1,CASIPVAGGHNEQFF
14,TRBV28,TRBJ2-6,CASSLGLEANVLTF
14,TRBV4-1,TRBJ1-1,CASSQGQGKAEAFF
14,TRBV5-1,TRBJ2-7,CASSFSGGASEQYF
16,TRBV7-2,TRBJ2-1,CASSQGWRGSYNEQFF
16,TRBV5-6,TRBJ2-1,CASSSWTIRHIGEQFF
11,TRBV29-1,TRBJ2-7,CSVEELAEQYF
18,TRBV20-1,TRBJ2-1,CSARDRTSGSESYNEQFF
15,TRBV28,TRBJ2-7,CASSKRGASTYEQYF
15,TRBV9,TRBJ1-3,CASSEYVTRGNTIYF
14,TRBV5-5,TRBJ1-2,CASSHRTDPSGYTF
16,TRBV3-1,TRBJ2-1,CASSQEGTGIWGEQFF
16,TRBV7-2,TRBJ2-3,CASSLFERAYTDTQYF
13,TRBV3-1,TRBJ1-6,CASSQGPIDRLHF
13,TRBV6-5,TRBJ2-3,CASRDAVTDTQYF
15,TRBV28,TRBJ2-3,CASSFTLAVTDTQYF
14,TRBV25-1,TRBJ2-7,CASSESLGGSEQYF
14,TRBV5-1,TRBJ2-7,CASSLVGQDYEQYF
16,TRBV19,TRBJ2-7,CASSVTGTITSYEQYF
15,TRBV12-3/TRBV12-4,TRBJ2-1,CASRSDGSSYNEQFF
13,TRBV29-1,TRBJ1-1,CSVLTAMNTEAFF
13,TRBV28,TRBJ1-4,CASGDRADEKLFF
17,TRBV28,TRBJ1-5,CASDVPDSGPYNQPQHF
16,TRBV4-3,TRBJ2-3,CASSQASSDNTDTQYF
14,TRBV11-2,TRBJ1-1,CASSLIRQDPEAFF